This TCR beta chain comes out of a study of Graves' ophthalmopathy and Graves' hyperthyroidism. Among the exclusions were patients with other autoimmune diseases, uncontrolled infections, pregnancy or lactation. Amplified material comprised TCR beta CDR3 regions derived from RNA transcripts. The workflow started with a first-round RT-PCR run with HTBI primers and then moved on to a second-round multiplex PCR. From the multiplex PCR reads, TCRdb called clonotypes with MiXCR, one entry per CDR3 protein. The repertoire holds about 480,000 distinct CDR3 sequences, with approximately 14% as singletons. This clonotype was counted many times. Sequencing used blood. This clonotype was sampled from a woman aged 25 to 39 with Graves' ophthalmopathy.

The CDR3 region has the DNA TGTGCCAGCAGTTCCGATCGACTAGCGGGGGGGGCCGGGGAGCTGTTTTTT. Residues: CASSSDRLAGGAGELFF. The V gene is TRBV12-3 or TRBV12-4, the J gene TRBJ2-2; 14 nucleotides match TRBD2. V dropped 4 bases and J dropped 6; count of bases not matched to a gene: 7. There are 17 residues in the CDR3.